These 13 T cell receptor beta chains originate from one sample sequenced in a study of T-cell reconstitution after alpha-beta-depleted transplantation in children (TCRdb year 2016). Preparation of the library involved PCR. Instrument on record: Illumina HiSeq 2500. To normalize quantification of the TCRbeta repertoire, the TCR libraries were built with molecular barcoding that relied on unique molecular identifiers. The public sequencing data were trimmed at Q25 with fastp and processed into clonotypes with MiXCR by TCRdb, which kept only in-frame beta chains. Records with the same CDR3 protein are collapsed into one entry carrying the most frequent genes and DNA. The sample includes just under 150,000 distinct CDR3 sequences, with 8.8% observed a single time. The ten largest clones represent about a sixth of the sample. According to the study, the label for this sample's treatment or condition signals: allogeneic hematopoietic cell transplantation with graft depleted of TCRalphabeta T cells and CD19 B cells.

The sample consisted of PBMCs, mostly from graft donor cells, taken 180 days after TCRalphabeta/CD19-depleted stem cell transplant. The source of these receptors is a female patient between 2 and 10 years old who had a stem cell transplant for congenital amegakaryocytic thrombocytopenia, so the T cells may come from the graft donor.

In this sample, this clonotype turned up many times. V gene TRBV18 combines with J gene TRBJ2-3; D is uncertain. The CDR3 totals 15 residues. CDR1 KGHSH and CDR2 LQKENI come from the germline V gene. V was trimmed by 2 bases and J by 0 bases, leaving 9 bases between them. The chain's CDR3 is CASSPSRASTDTQYF. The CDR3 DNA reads TGTGCCAGCTCACCATCCCGAGCTAGCACAGATACGCAGTATTTT.

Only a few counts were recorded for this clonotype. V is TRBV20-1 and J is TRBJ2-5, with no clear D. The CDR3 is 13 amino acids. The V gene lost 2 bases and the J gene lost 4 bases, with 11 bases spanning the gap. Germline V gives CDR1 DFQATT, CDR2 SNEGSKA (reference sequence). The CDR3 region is CSARSGYGETQYF. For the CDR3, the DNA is TGCAGTGCTAGATCCGGGTACGGAGAGACCCAGTACTTC.

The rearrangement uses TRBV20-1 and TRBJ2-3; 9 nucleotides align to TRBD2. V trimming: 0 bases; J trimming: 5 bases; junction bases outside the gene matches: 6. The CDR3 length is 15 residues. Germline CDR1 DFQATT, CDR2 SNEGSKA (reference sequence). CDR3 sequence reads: CSARDGGGAIDTQYF. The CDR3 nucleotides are TGCAGTGCTAGAGATGGCGGGGGGGCAATAGATACGCAGTATTTT.

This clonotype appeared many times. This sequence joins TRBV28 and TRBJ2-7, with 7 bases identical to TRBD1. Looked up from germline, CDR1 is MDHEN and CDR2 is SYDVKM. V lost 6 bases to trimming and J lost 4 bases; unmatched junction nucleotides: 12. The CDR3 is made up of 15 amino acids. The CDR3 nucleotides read TGTGCCAGCAGAGAGACAGGGCTGCGTGTTTACGAGCAGTACTTC. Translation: CASRETGLRVYEQYF.

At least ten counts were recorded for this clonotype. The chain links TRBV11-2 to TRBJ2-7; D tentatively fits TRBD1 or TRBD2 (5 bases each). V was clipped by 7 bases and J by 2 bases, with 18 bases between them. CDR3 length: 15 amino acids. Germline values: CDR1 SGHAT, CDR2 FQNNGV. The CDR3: CASTAPGRQTYEQYF. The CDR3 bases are TGTGCCAGCACCGCTCCGGGACGGCAGACCTACGAGCAGTACTTC.

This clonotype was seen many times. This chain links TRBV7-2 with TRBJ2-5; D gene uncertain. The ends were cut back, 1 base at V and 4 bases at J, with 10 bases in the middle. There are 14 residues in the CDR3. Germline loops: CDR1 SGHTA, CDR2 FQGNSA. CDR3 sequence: CASSLGVIVETQYF. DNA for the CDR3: TGTGCCAGCAGCTTAGGAGTAATTGTAGAGACCCAGTACTTC. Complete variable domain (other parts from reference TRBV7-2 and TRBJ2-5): GAGVSQSPSNKVTEKGKDVELRCDPISGHTALYWYRQSLGQGLEFLIYFQGNSAPDKSGLPSDRFSAERTGGSVSTLTIQRTQQEDSAVYLCASSLGVIVETQYFGPGTRLLVL.

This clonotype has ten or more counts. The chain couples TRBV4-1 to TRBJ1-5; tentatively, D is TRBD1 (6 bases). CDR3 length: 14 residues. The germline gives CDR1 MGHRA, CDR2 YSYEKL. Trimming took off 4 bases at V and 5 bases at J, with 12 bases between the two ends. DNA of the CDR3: TGCGCCAGCAGCCCCAGGGGTCCTGATCAGCCCCAGCATTTT. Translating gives CASSPRGPDQPQHF.

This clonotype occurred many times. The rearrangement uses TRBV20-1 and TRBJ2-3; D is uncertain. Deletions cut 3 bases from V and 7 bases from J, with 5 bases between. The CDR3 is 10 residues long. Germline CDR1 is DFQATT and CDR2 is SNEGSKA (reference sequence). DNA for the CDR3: TGCAGTGCTAGTTTCCATACGCAGTATTTT. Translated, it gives CSASFHTQYF.

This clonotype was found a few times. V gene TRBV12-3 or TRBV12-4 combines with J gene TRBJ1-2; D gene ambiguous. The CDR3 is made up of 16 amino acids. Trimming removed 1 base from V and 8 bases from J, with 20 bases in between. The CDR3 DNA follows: TGTGCCAGCAGTTTAGGTATATTAACACCTCGGGAGGGCTACACCTTC. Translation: CASSLGILTPREGYTF.

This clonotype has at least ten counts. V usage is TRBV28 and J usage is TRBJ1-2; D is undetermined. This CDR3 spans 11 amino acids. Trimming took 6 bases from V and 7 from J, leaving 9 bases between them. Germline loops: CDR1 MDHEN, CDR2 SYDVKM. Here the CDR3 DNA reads TGTGCCAGCAGGTGGATTCTTGGCTACACCTTC. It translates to CASRWILGYTF.

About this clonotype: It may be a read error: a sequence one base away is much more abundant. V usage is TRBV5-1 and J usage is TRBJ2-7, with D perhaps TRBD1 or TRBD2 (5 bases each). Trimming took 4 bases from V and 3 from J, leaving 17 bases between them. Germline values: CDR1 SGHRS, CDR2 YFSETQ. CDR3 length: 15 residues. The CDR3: CASSLLGRSSYEQYF. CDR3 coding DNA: TGCGCCAGCAGCCTCCTGGGACGGAGCAGCTACGAGCAGTACTTC. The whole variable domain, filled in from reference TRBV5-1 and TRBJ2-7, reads KAGVTQTPRYLIKTRGQQVTLSCSPISGHRSVSWYQQTPGQGLQFLFEYFSETQRNKGNFPGRFSGRQFSNSRSEMNVSTLELGDSALYLCASSLLGRSSYEQYFGPGTRLTVT.

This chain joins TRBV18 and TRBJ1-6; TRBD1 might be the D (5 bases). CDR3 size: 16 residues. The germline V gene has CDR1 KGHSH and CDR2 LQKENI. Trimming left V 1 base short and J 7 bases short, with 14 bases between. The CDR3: CASSPLLPGTNSPLHF. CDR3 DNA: TGTGCCAGCTCACCACTCTTACCCGGGACGAATTCACCCCTCCACTTT. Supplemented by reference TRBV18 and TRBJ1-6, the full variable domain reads NAGVMQNPRHLVRRRGQEARLRCSPMKGHSHVYWYRQLPEEGLKFMVYLQKENIIDESGMPKERFSAEFPKEGPSILRIQQVVRGDSAAYFCASSPLLPGTNSPLHFGNGTRLTVT.

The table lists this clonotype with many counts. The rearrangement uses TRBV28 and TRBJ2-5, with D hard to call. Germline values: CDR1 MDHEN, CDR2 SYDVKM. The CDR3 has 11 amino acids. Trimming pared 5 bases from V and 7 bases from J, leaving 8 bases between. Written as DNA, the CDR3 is TGTGCCAGCAGTCAAAGGTTGACCCAGTACTTC. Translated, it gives CASSQRLTQYF.